The 27 T cell receptor beta chains below all came from one sample that was sequenced in a study of long-term antiretroviral therapy in people with HIV. With survey level as its setting, the immunoSEQ assay was v3.0. Sequencing was performed with immunoSEQ multiplex PCR; in TCRdb, only in-frame clones are kept and a portion is missing. The table lists more than 11,000 clones, approximately 80% of them singletons, with about 7% in the top ten. The specimen comprised unsorted PBMCs, sampled 0.4 years after starting antiretroviral therapy. The receptors were sampled from a man younger than 45 with HIV.

This chain joins TRBV5-1 and TRBJ2-5; D gene uncertain. Per the germline V gene, CDR1 is SGHRS and CDR2 is YFSETQ. The CDR3 totals 11 residues. V lost 3 bases to trimming and J lost 1 base, with 1 base between them. CDR3 sequence: CASSSQETQYF. CDR3 bases: TGCGCCAGCAGCTCCCAAGAGACCCAGTACTTC.

J is TRBJ2-1 and V is TRBV5-8, with no clear D. CDR1 SGHTS and CDR2 YDEGEE come from the germline V gene. The CDR3 spans 13 residues. With 2 bases removed from V and 5 bases from J, the gap between germline ends came to 8 bases. In DNA form, the CDR3 reads TGTGCCAGCAGCTTCGACCTAAACAATGAGCAGTTCTTC. Its protein is CASSFDLNNEQFF.

The V call is TRBV5-1, the J call TRBJ2-3; 7 bases are shared with TRBD1. Trimming removed 2 bases from V and 4 bases from J; junction bases left unmatched: 13. In germline, CDR1 is SGHRS, CDR2 YFSETQ. CDR3 length: 17 residues. CDR3 sequence (DNA): TGCGCCAGCAGCTTCCTGCCCAGACAGGGAGAGCCAGATACGCAGTATTTT. Translation: CASSFLPRQGEPDTQYF. The full variable domain, completed using reference TRBV5-1 and TRBJ2-3, is KAGVTQTPRYLIKTRGQQVTLSCSPISGHRSVSWYQQTPGQGLQFLFEYFSETQRNKGNFPGRFSGRQFSNSRSEMNVSTLELGDSALYLCASSFLPRQGEPDTQYFGPGTRLTVL.

This clone has just a few counts. J is TRBJ2-5 and V is TRBV5-6; 13 bases map to TRBD2. CDR3 size: 16 residues. V shed 4 bases, J shed 4 bases, and the junction held 7 bases outside the gene matches. Germline CDR1 is SGHDT and CDR2 is YYEEEE. CDR3 bases: TGTGCCAGCAGCCCTGGACTAGCGGGGGCCAGAGAGACCCAGTACTTC. Its protein product is CASSPGLAGARETQYF.

The chain carries TRBV27 and TRBJ2-7; 11 positions agree with TRBD2. CDR3 length: 14 amino acids. Germline trimming cut 4 bases from V and 4 bases from J; bases unmatched to any gene: 3. The germline V gene encodes CDR1 MNHEY and CDR2 SMNVEV (reference sequence). CDR3 coding DNA: TGTGCCAGCAGTTCGGGACTAGCGGTGTACGAGCAGTACTTC. Residues: CASSSGLAVYEQYF.

The gene calls are TRBV4-1 and TRBJ1-4; 7 bases agree with TRBD1. The J segment lost 6 bases and the V segment lost 1 base, leaving 8 bases of the junction unmatched. CDR1 is MGHRA, CDR2 YSYEKL, per germline. CDR3 length: 16 residues. The DNA for the CDR3 is TGCGCCAGCAGCCAAGGGCCCGACAGGGACTATGAAAAACTGTTTTTT. This translates into CASSQGPDRDYEKLFF.

This clone was counted once. V and J are TRBV29-1 and TRBJ1-2; the D gene is possibly TRBD1 (5 bases). The CDR3 loop spans 15 amino acids. Per germline, CDR1 SQVTM and CDR2 ANQGSEA. The germline V and J ends were trimmed by 3 bases and 1 base, with 15 bases remaining between them. The CDR3 loop is CSVDGAATINYGYTF. In DNA, the CDR3 is TGCAGCGTTGACGGGGCGGCTACGATTAACTATGGCTACACCTTC.

The rearrangement joins TRBV14 to TRBJ1-1, with D unresolved. There are 16 residues in the CDR3. V was cut by 4 bases and J by 0 bases, with 15 bases left in between. Germline lookup yields CDR1 SGHDN and CDR2 FVKESK. The CDR3 spells CASSPILGSMNTEAFF. In DNA form, the CDR3 reads TGTGCCAGCAGCCCGATTCTTGGGTCGATGAACACTGAAGCTTTCTTT.

The rearrangement joins TRBV10-3 to TRBJ2-1, with 11 positions matching TRBD2. The germline CDR1 and CDR2 sequences are ENHRY and SYGVKD. V gave up 2 bases and J gave up 1 base; unmatched junction bases: 7. The CDR3 spans 18 residues. The DNA for the CDR3 is TGTGCCATCAGTGAGAGCCGGACTAGCGGGTCATCCTACAATGAGCAGTTCTTC. Residues: CAISESRTSGSSYNEQFF.

This clone was observed a handful of times. This chain links TRBV4-3 with TRBJ2-2; 14 nucleotides match TRBD2. After removal of 5 bases from V and 4 bases from J, the junction contained 6 bases not matched to a gene. The CDR3 has 17 residues. CDR1 is LGHNA, CDR2 YSLEER, per germline. DNA of the CDR3: TGCGCCAGCAGCAAGGGACTAGCGGGAGACACCACCGGGGAGCTGTTTTTT. Residues: CASSKGLAGDTTGELFF.

This clone showed up just once. The V call is TRBV11-2, the J call TRBJ2-4; TRBD1 aligns across 10 bases. This CDR3 region has 17 residues. Germline V gene lookup returns CDR1 SGHAT and CDR2 FQNNGV. V trimming: 4 bases; J trimming: 3 bases; junction bases outside the gene matches: 9. The CDR3 here is CASSSLTGQGIKNIQYF. CDR3 nucleotides: TGTGCCAGCAGCTCCCTCACGGGACAGGGGATCAAAAACATTCAGTACTTC. Full variable domain (remainder filled in from reference TRBV11-2 and TRBJ2-4): EAGVAQSPRYKIIEKRQSVAFWCNPISGHATLYWYQQILGQGPKLLIQFQNNGVVDDSQLPKDRFSAERLKGVDSTLKIQPAKLEDSAVYLCASSSLTGQGIKNIQYFGAGTRLSVL.

The chain is built from TRBV7-9 and TRBJ2-6; possibly TRBD1 for D (6 bases). V was pared by 4 bases and J by 0 bases, with 19 bases between. CDR1 and CDR2 from the germline V gene are SEHNR and FQNEAQ (reference sequence). The CDR3 contains 19 residues. The CDR3 DNA sequence: TGTGCCAGCAGCTCCCTCTACAGGGCAGTAGTCTCTGGGGCCAACGTCCTGACTTTC. Translating gives CASSSLYRAVVSGANVLTF.

The chain has TRBV5-6 and TRBJ1-1; D is undetermined. The CDR3 length is 16 residues. Trimming removed 4 bases from V and 1 base from J, with 17 bases in between. Germline V gene sequence: CDR1 SGHDT, CDR2 YYEEEE. The CDR3 DNA reads TGTGCCAGCAGCCCCGACGGACCAACCCCGAACACTGAAGCTTTCTTT. It specifies CASSPDGPTPNTEAFF.

The rearrangement uses TRBV6-5 and TRBJ1-2, with 7 bases matching TRBD1. Germline CDR1 and CDR2: MNHEY and SVGAGI. The V segment lost 6 bases and the J segment 8 bases; nucleotides outside the gene matches: 15. The length of the CDR3 is 15 residues. CDR3 sequence reads: CASSPPGQTTGGYTF. For the CDR3, the DNA is TGTGCCAGCAGCCCCCCGGGACAGACCACGGGAGGCTACACCTTC.

The J gene is TRBJ2-7, the V gene TRBV5-4; D might be TRBD1 or TRBD2, each matching 5 bases. The CDR3 is made up of 13 amino acids. V was clipped by 3 bases and J by 2 bases, with 9 bases between them. The germline CDR1 and CDR2 sequences are SGHNT and YYREEE (reference sequence). The CDR3 nucleotides read TGTGCCAGCAGCTCCGGGGCAGCCTACGAGCAGTACTTC. As protein: CASSSGAAYEQYF. Looking up the rest from reference TRBV5-4 and TRBJ2-7 gives the full variable domain: ETGVTQSPTHLIKTRGQQVTLRCSSQSGHNTVSWYQQALGQGPQFIFQYYREEENGRGNFPPRFSGLQFPNYSSELNVNALELDDSALYLCASSSGAAYEQYFGPGTRLTVT.

The chain links TRBV13 to TRBJ2-1, with D possibly TRBD1 on 5 matching bases. Trimming shortened V by 5 bases and J by 3 bases, and 26 bases separated the two germline ends. This CDR3 comprises 19 residues. Germline CDR1 and CDR2: PRHDT and FYEKMQ (reference sequence). The CDR3 reads CASSPETTTRAGHYNEQFF. CDR3 DNA: TGTGCCAGCAGCCCCGAGACCACCACCCGGGCAGGGCACTACAATGAGCAGTTCTTC.

This chain uses TRBV28 with TRBJ2-5, with D unclear. The CDR3 contains 16 residues. CDR1 and CDR2 (germline): MDHEN, SYDVKM. V was shortened by 7 bases and J by 3 bases, with 21 bases between the two germline ends. The CDR3 spells CASIPEGGTIKETQYF. The CDR3 DNA reads as TGTGCCAGCATCCCCGAAGGCGGCACGATAAAAGAGACCCAGTACTTC.

V is TRBV19 and J is TRBJ2-6, with D tentatively TRBD1 (6 bases). CDR3 length equals 16 residues. The V gene lost 1 base and the J gene lost 1 base, with 8 bases spanning the gap. Germline lookup yields CDR1 LNHDA and CDR2 SQIVND (reference sequence). This CDR3 reads CASSIGTASGANVLTF. The CDR3 DNA reads as TGTGCCAGTAGTATAGGGACAGCTTCTGGGGCCAACGTCCTGACTTTC.

The chain joins TRBV19 to TRBJ2-6; D not resolved. The germline gives CDR1 LNHDA, CDR2 SQIVND (reference sequence). The V end was cut by 3 bases, the J end by 0 bases, with 9 bases between. CDR3 size: 16 residues. Here the CDR3 reads CASSISPGSGANVLTF. CDR3 DNA sequence: TGTGCCAGTAGTATCTCCCCCGGCTCTGGGGCCAACGTCCTGACTTTC.

The gene calls are TRBV5-4 and TRBJ1-1; TRBD1 aligns across 8 bases. Germline V CDR1 and CDR2: SGHNT, YYREEE (reference sequence). Trimming cost V 4 bases and J 3 bases; bases outside gene matches: 11. This CDR3 spans 16 amino acids. As DNA, the CDR3 is TGTGCCAGCAGCCCGGACAGGGCTTTCTTTGACACTGAAGCTTTCTTT. This sequence encodes CASSPDRAFFDTEAFF.

The chain recombines TRBV6-5 with TRBJ1-5; TRBD1 matches at 7 bases. Looked up from germline, CDR1 is MNHEY and CDR2 is SVGAGI. V lost 6 bases and J lost 0; bases outside the gene matches: 5. This CDR3 has 15 residues. CDR3 loop: CASSAQGFSNQPQHF. The CDR3 DNA is TGTGCCAGCAGCGCACAGGGGTTTAGCAATCAGCCCCAGCATTTT.

The chain has TRBV14 and TRBJ2-2, with D unresolved. Germline-derived CDR1 and CDR2 are SGHDN and FVKESK. The germline V and J ends were trimmed by 3 bases and 8 bases, with 13 bases remaining between them. The CDR3 consists of 14 residues. The CDR3 DNA reads as TGTGCCAGCAGCCAGGTCTCAATCCGTGGGGAGCTGTTTTTT. Amino acids: CASSQVSIRGELFF.

The V gene is TRBV7-2, the J gene TRBJ2-7; 7 nucleotides line up with TRBD2. The germline CDR1 and CDR2 sequences are SGHTA and FQGNSA. The J segment lost 3 bases and the V segment lost 5 bases, leaving 4 bases of the junction unmatched. The CDR3 is 13 residues long. The CDR3 here is CASSKGLNYEQYF. The DNA for the CDR3 is TGTGCCAGCAGCAAGGGACTAAACTACGAGCAGTACTTC.

This clone was counted a few times. The chain recombines TRBV10-1 with TRBJ2-6; D is undetermined. CDR3 length: 16 amino acids. CDR1 WNHNN and CDR2 SYGVQD come from the germline V gene (reference sequence). The CDR3 DNA reads as TGCCCCGCTACAAGTATGGTTTGCTCTGGGGCCAACGTCCTGACTTTC. Translating it yields CPATSMVCSGANVLTF.

The chain uses TRBV7-2 and TRBJ2-5; 8 bases match TRBD1. V shed 5 bases and J 5 bases; nucleotides not matched to a gene: 4. CDR1 is SGHTA and CDR2 is FQGNSA in the germline V gene. The CDR3 runs 13 residues. CDR3 in amino acids: CASSGTGGETQYF. In DNA form, the CDR3 reads TGTGCCAGCAGCGGAACAGGGGGTGAGACCCAGTACTTC.

There are a few counts of this clone. This chain uses TRBV28 with TRBJ1-2; perhaps TRBD1 as D (6 bases). Trimming pared 5 bases from V and 4 bases from J, leaving 11 bases between. CDR1 MDHEN and CDR2 SYDVKM come from the germline V gene. The CDR3 consists of 13 residues. The CDR3 DNA follows: TGTGCCAGCAGTCCACCGGGGGCCTATGGCTACACCTTC. Encoded protein: CASSPPGAYGYTF.

This chain connects TRBV10-3 to TRBJ2-5; TRBD2 matches 11 bases. Germline lookup yields CDR1 ENHRY and CDR2 SYGVKD. Trimming at V came to 10 bases and at J to 0 bases, leaving 7 bases not matched to a gene. The length of the CDR3 is 15 residues. Here the CDR3 reads CATKGLAAYQETQYF. The DNA for the CDR3 is TGTGCCACCAAGGGACTAGCGGCATACCAAGAGACCCAGTACTTC.